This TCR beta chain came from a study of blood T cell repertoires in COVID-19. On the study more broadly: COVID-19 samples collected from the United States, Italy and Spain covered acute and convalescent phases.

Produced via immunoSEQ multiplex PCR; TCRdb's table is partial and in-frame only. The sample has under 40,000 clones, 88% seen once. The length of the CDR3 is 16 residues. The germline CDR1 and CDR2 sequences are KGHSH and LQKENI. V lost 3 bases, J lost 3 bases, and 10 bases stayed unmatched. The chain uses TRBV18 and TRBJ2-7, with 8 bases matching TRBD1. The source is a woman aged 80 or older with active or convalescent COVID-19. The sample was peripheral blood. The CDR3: CASSPVSKQGVYEQYF. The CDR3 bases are TGTGCCAGCTCACCGGTTAGCAAACAGGGGGTCTACGAGCAGTACTTC.